This TCR beta chain emerged from a study of regulatory T cells in long-lasting Graves disease. V lost 5 bases to trimming and J lost 14 bases; unmatched junction nucleotides: 14. Germline loops: CDR1 MNHNS, CDR2 SASEGT. The CDR3 consists of 14 residues. The time point here: newly diagnosed GD, antithyroid drugs for less than 3 months. Following extraction of RNA from PBMCs, that RNA was used to make the TCR library. Through Arm-PCR of CDR3 regions and iRepertoire HTBI primers, TCR beta libraries were built. TCRdb used MiXCR to reprocess the multiplex PCR reads, holding one entry per CDR3 protein. Counted here are roughly 350,000 distinct CDR3 sequences, about a sixth occurring once; the ten biggest clones make up 20% to 25%. This clonotype was seen at least ten times. Antigen unknown. General study findings and limits: Persistent Graves' disease cases displayed lower TCR diversity than newly diagnosed ones. Whereas new patients shared 800 to 1,000 public clonotypes, persistent patients shared more, at some 2,700.

Another study also made use of these data, one on T cells in Graves' hyperthyroidism and ophthalmopathy.

Specimen: peripheral blood mononuclear cells (PBMCs), collected at new diagnosis, from a patient treated with antithyroid drugs. This clonotype was obtained from a woman younger than 30 with Graves disease. The rearrangement links TRBV6-1 to TRBJ2-1; 8 positions agree with TRBD2. This CDR3 reads CASSPWGGRPQEFF. The CDR3 DNA is TGTGCCAGCAGTCCCTGGGGCGGGAGGCCCCAAGAGTTCTTC.